This T cell receptor (delta chain) was observed in a study of gammadelta T cells in human blood. Germline V gives CDR1 GEAIGNYY, CDR2 EKD. This CDR3 has 14 residues. With V trimmed by 2 bases and J by 2 bases, 2 bases remained unmatched. Study results and caveats: Microbial exposure appeared to drive polyclonal γδ T cell expansion after birth.

TCRdb ran CATT on the RT-PCR reads. The sample lists 560 or so delta-chain clones, 40% seen once, with roughly 23% in the top ten. Notes on this clone: Antigen unknown. Since a far larger clone is one base different, this is likely a read error.

The specimen was Vgamma9Vdelta2 gamma-delta T cells from cord blood. The chain couples TRDV2 to TRDJ1; 9 bases map to TRDD3. This receptor was obtained from a newborn. This chain's CDR3 is CACDMLGDTDKLIF. The DNA of the CDR3 is TGTGCCTGTGACATGCTGGGGGATACCGATAAACTCATCTTT.